A selection of T cell receptor beta chains follows, all from one sample in a study of CD8 T cells in ankylosing spondylitis. TCRdb reanalysed the 5' RACE reads using MiXCR and keeps one entry per CDR3 protein. The data contain fewer than 550,000 distinct CDR3 sequences, approximately 5% of them singletons. Sequencing was performed on blood, either unsorted or a sorted T cell fraction (not recorded which). The source is a male donor with ankylosing spondylitis. The CDR3 runs from the conserved cysteine through the conserved F or W. Size is omitted from some rows. Given values are once, few, many or a class for expanded clones.

abundance,v_gene,j_gene,CDR3aa
many,TRBV20-1,TRBJ2-1,CSASVTSGRAAISYNEQFF
many,TRBV7-9,TRBJ2-7,CASSLGRDTGYEQYF
many,TRBV20-1,TRBJ2-3,CSARVQGPDTQYF
many,TRBV6-5,TRBJ2-2,CASSWMDPNTGELFF
many,TRBV4-3,TRBJ2-6,CASSQFLWRLASGANVLTF
.,TRBV4-3,TRBJ1-5,CASSHTTGEQPQHF
few,TRBV20-1,TRBJ2-1,CSAATSFRDNEQFF
many,TRBV7-2,TRBJ1-4,CASSSDRTGKLFF
many,TRBV7-9,TRBJ1-1,CASSSQATMNTEAFF
many,TRBV11-2,TRBJ1-2,CASSLLLAGGGYGYTF
many,TRBV7-2,TRBJ1-1,CASSTGQLLEAFF
many,TRBV5-1,TRBJ2-1,CASSLLAGGWDEQFF
.,TRBV13,TRBJ2-3,CASSSGMDGDTQYF
many,TRBV10-3,TRBJ1-4,CAAGTTGLNEKLFF
many,TRBV20-1,TRBJ2-5,CSARDMKSSTETQYF
few,TRBV14,TRBJ2-1,CASSQGPSSYNEQFF
many,TRBV5-1,TRBJ2-1,CASSLEVGLAYNEQFF
.,TRBV9,TRBJ1-2,CASSVAMGGEAGYTF
few,TRBV2,TRBJ2-1,CASLSEFYNEQFF
few,TRBV20-1,TRBJ2-3,CSASLLLVDSATQYF
many,TRBV5-1,TRBJ2-7,CASSWAGIEYEQYF
few,TRBV5-4,TRBJ2-1,CATQGGLTSYNEQFF
many,TRBV20-1,TRBJ2-3,CSARDTITDTQYF
few,TRBV2,TRBJ1-1,CATTWGGGPYTEAFF
many,TRBV7-9,TRBJ1-4,CASSSASGQYNEKLFF
few,TRBV14,TRBJ2-7,CASSQDSLGTGVNYEQYF
many,TRBV10-3,TRBJ1-2,CAISYRGDLNYGYTF
many,TRBV4-3,TRBJ2-3,CASSQEAGSQYF
.,TRBV3-1,TRBJ2-7,CASSQAGLDEQYF
many,TRBV28,TRBJ2-5,CASSSPKRAQETQYF
many,TRBV7-2,TRBJ1-1,CASSLATTVNTEAFF
.,TRBV7-8,TRBJ2-5,CASSLGRDIGKTQYF
many,TRBV7-2,TRBJ1-5,CASSPPGWQGINQPQHF